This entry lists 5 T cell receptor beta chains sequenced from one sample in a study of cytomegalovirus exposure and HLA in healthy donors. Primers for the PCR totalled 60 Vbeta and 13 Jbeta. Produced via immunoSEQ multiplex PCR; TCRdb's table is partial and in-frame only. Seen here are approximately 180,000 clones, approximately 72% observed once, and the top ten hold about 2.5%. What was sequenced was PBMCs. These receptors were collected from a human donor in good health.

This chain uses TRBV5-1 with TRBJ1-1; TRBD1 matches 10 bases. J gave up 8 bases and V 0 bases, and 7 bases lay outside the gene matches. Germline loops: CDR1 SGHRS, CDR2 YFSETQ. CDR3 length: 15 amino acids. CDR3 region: CASSLALGQGEEAFF. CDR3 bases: TGCGCCAGCAGCTTGGCGCTCGGACAGGGGGAGGAAGCTTTCTTT. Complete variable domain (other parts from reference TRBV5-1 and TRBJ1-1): KAGVTQTPRYLIKTRGQQVTLSCSPISGHRSVSWYQQTPGQGLQFLFEYFSETQRNKGNFPGRFSGRQFSNSRSEMNVSTLELGDSALYLCASSLALGQGEEAFFGQGTRLTVV.

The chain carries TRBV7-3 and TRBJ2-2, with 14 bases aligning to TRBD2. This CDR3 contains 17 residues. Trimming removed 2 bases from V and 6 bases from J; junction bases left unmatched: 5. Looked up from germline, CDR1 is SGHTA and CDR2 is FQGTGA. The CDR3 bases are TGTGCCAGCAGCTTAGCCTCGGGACTAGCGGGGGCCGGGGAGCTGTTTTTT. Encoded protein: CASSLASGLAGAGELFF.

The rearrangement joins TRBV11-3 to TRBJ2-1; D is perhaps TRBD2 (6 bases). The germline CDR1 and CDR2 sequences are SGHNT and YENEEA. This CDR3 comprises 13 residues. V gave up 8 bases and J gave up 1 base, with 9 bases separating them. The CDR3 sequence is CASALASYNEQFF. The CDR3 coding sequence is TGTGCCAGCGCTCTAGCGTCCTACAATGAGCAGTTCTTC.

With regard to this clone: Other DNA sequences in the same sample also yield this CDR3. The CDR3 protein is CASRQGETQYF. Written as DNA, the CDR3 is TGTGCCAGCCGACAGGGGGAGACCCAGTACTTC. The V gene is TRBV2, the J gene TRBJ2-5; 8 nucleotides match TRBD1. V trimming: 8 bases; J trimming: 5 bases; junction bases outside the gene matches: 1. The CDR3 totals 11 residues. From germline, CDR1 is SNHLY and CDR2 FYNNEI. The full variable domain, in which reference TRBV2 and TRBJ2-5 provide the parts outside the CDR3, is EPEVTQTPSHQVTQMGQEVILRCVPISNHLYFYWYRQILGQKVEFLVSFYNNEISEKSEIFDDQFSVERPDGSNFTLKIRSTKLEDSAMYFCASRQGETQYFGPGTRLLVL.

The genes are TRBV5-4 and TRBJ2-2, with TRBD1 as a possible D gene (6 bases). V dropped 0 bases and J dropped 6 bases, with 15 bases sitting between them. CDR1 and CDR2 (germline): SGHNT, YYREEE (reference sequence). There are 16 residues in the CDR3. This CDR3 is CASSLGGPGVAGELFF. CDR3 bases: TGTGCCAGCAGCTTGGGAGGGCCAGGGGTTGCCGGGGAGCTGTTTTTT.